The 20 T cell receptor beta chains presented below share a single source sample, sequenced in a study of blood T cell repertoires in COVID-19. Profiling relied on immunoSEQ multiplex PCR, and the TCRdb table lists in-frame clones only, not all of them. The profile shows more than 45,000 clones, nearly 85% of them singletons. What was sequenced was peripheral blood. These receptor sequences come from a man aged 35 to 55 with acute or convalescent COVID-19.

The V and J genes are TRBV27 and TRBJ2-3; D is perhaps TRBD1 (6 bases). Germline CDR1 reads MNHEY; CDR2 reads SMNVEV (reference sequence). The CDR3 is made up of 13 amino acids. Trimming cost V 6 bases and J 3 bases, with 10 bases left between them. The CDR3 reads CASRWGRTDTQYF. DNA for the CDR3: TGTGCCAGCAGATGGGGGCGGACAGATACGCAGTATTTT.

V usage is TRBV19 and J usage is TRBJ1-2; D perhaps matches TRBD1 (5 bases). CDR3 length equals 13 residues. In germline, CDR1 is LNHDA, CDR2 SQIVND (reference sequence). Trimming cost V 8 bases and J 4 bases, with 14 bases left between them. CDR3 amino acids: CASGRGDRYGYTF. The CDR3 DNA reads as TGTGCCAGTGGGAGGGGAGACCGCTATGGCTACACCTTC. Based on the CDR3 plus reference TRBV19 and TRBJ1-2, the full variable domain is DGGITQSPKYLFRKEGQNVTLSCEQNLNHDAMYWYRQDPGQGLRLIYYSQIVNDFQKGDIAEGYSVSREKKESFPLTVTSAQKNPTAFYLCASGRGDRYGYTFGSGTRLTVV.

The gene calls are TRBV11-2 and TRBJ2-2; 7 bases fit TRBD1. Losses at the gene ends were 5 bases for V and 5 bases for J; bases not matched to a gene: 5. Germline loops: CDR1 SGHAT, CDR2 FQNNGV. CDR3 length: 14 residues. The CDR3 nucleotides read TGTGCCAGCAGCGTAGGGACAGCAACCGGGGAGCTGTTTTTT. Its protein product is CASSVGTATGELFF.

This chain links TRBV11-3 with TRBJ2-5, with TRBD2 as a possible D gene (5 bases). The CDR3 runs 12 residues. V was pared by 5 bases and J by 9 bases, with 13 bases between. Germline lookup yields CDR1 SGHNT and CDR2 YENEEA. CDR3 residues: CASSRDGVAQYF. CDR3 DNA sequence: TGTGCCAGCAGCCGTGACGGGGTGGCCCAGTACTTC.

This clone is a singleton in its sample. The chain is built from TRBV9 and TRBJ1-2; perhaps TRBD1 as D (6 bases). Germline CDR1 is SGDLS and CDR2 is YYNGEE. Trimming took off 5 bases at V and 10 bases at J, with 21 bases between the two ends. The CDR3 runs to 14 residues. The CDR3, as DNA: TGTGCCAGCAGTCCCCTAGGGGGGGAAGTTGACTACACCTTC. It specifies CASSPLGGEVDYTF.

V gene TRBV7-9 combines with J gene TRBJ2-6; the match to TRBD1 covers 7 bases. CDR1 is SEHNR, CDR2 FQNEAQ, per germline (reference sequence). V shed 5 bases and J 4 bases; nucleotides not matched to a gene: 5. This CDR3 contains 15 residues. Here the CDR3 DNA reads TGTGCCAGCAGCGAGACAGGGCGGGGGGCCAACGTCCTGACTTTC. As protein: CASSETGRGANVLTF.

The CDR3 region has the DNA TGTGCCAGCAGCCCCGACAGTTTTAAACCCCAGCATTTT. Translation gives CASSPDSFKPQHF. The rearrangement joins TRBV6-5 to TRBJ1-5; possibly TRBD1 for D (5 bases). CDR3 size: 13 residues. With 6 bases removed from V and 10 bases from J, the gap between germline ends came to 16 bases. Per the germline V gene, CDR1 is MNHEY and CDR2 is SVGAGI.

This CDR3 reads CASSSSFWDRGEKLFF. The CDR3 DNA sequence: TGTGCCAGCAGCAGTAGCTTCTGGGACAGGGGCGAAAAACTGTTTTTT. The V call is TRBV9, the J call TRBJ1-4; TRBD1 aligns across 10 bases. The V segment lost 4 bases and the J segment 8 bases; nucleotides outside the gene matches: 11. The germline gives CDR1 SGDLS, CDR2 YYNGEE. The CDR3 runs 16 residues.

V is TRBV6-2 or TRBV6-3 and J is TRBJ2-3, with D possibly being TRBD2 (6 bases). The germline CDR1 and CDR2 sequences are MNHEY and SVGEGT. This CDR3 is built from 15 residues. Trimming cost V 3 bases and J 1 base, with 11 bases left between them. The CDR3 DNA follows: TGTGCCAGCAGTTATACGGAGGGAGGCACAGATACGCAGTATTTT. It encodes CASSYTEGGTDTQYF.

The table lists this clone with a count of one. This chain joins TRBV9 and TRBJ1-1; TRBD1 might be the D (5 bases). Trimming left V 0 bases short and J 0 bases short, with 9 bases between. Germline-derived CDR1 and CDR2 are SGDLS and YYNGEE. This CDR3 contains 15 residues. CDR3 amino acids: CASSVAGYMNTEAFF. In DNA, the CDR3 is TGTGCCAGCAGCGTAGCAGGGTACATGAACACTGAAGCTTTCTTT.

The chain recombines TRBV7-8 with TRBJ2-1, with D maybe TRBD1 (5 bases). The CDR3 totals 14 residues. Per germline, CDR1 SGHVS and CDR2 FQNEAQ. Trimming removed 4 bases at V and 4 bases at J, with 11 bases between. CDR3 sequence reads: CASSSGPSYNEQFF. The CDR3 region has the DNA TGTGCCAGCAGCTCAGGGCCTTCTTACAATGAGCAGTTCTTC.

The genes are TRBV2 and TRBJ2-7; 8 positions agree with TRBD2. This CDR3 has 14 amino acids. The ends lost 8 bases at V and 1 base at J; junction bases unmatched: 7. The germline V gene has CDR1 SNHLY and CDR2 FYNNEI. The CDR3 sequence: CASGLAGLSYEQYF. The DNA for the CDR3 is TGTGCCAGCGGGTTAGCGGGATTATCCTACGAGCAGTACTTC.

This chain joins TRBV5-1 and TRBJ2-1, with 9 nucleotides matching TRBD2. This CDR3 is 14 amino acids long. V shed 4 bases and J 10 bases; nucleotides not matched to a gene: 9. Germline CDR1 reads SGHRS; CDR2 reads YFSETQ. CDR3 sequence (DNA): TGCGCCAGCAGCCCAGGGGCGCGGGAGGGAGAGCAGTTCTTC. Protein sequence: CASSPGAREGEQFF.

The chain employs TRBV9 and TRBJ2-1; D is possibly TRBD1 (6 bases). Germline values: CDR1 SGDLS, CDR2 YYNGEE. The CDR3 runs to 15 residues. V lost 3 bases to trimming and J lost 9 bases, with 19 bases between them. CDR3: CASSATLDRTGEQFF. CDR3 sequence (DNA): TGTGCCAGCAGCGCAACCCTAGACAGGACCGGTGAGCAGTTCTTC.

This clone was observed a few times. The chain joins TRBV7-2 to TRBJ1-2, with 7 bases matching TRBD1. The CDR3 covers 15 residues. Germline V lookup: CDR1 SGHTA, CDR2 FQGNSA. The V segment lost 5 bases and the J segment 4 bases; nucleotides outside the gene matches: 10. The CDR3 DNA is TGTGCCAGCAGCCATAATTCGGACAGGTTCTATGGCTACACCTTC. Amino acid sequence: CASSHNSDRFYGYTF.

This clone was counted between two and nine times. The rearrangement uses TRBV7-6 and TRBJ1-1; 9 bases line up with TRBD1. Trimming cost V 5 bases and J 3 bases; bases outside gene matches: 7. The CDR3 length is 15 residues. In germline, CDR1 is SGHVS, CDR2 FNYEAQ. The CDR3 DNA reads TGTGCCAGCAGCGCAACACAGGGGGCGGACACTGAAGCTTTCTTT. Protein: CASSATQGADTEAFF.

The chain couples TRBV11-2 to TRBJ2-1, with 7 bases lining up with TRBD2. The germline V gene encodes CDR1 SGHAT and CDR2 FQNNGV. The length of the CDR3 is 16 residues. With V trimmed by 3 bases and J by 4 bases, 9 bases remained unmatched. The CDR3 loop reads CASSLPGLADYNEQFF. The CDR3 DNA follows: TGTGCCAGCAGCTTGCCCGGGCTAGCGGATTACAATGAGCAGTTCTTC.

The chain links TRBV7-2 to TRBJ1-1; D unresolved. Germline lookup yields CDR1 SGHTA and CDR2 FQGNSA. There are 15 residues in the CDR3. Trimming removed 5 bases at V and 0 bases at J, with 13 bases between. The CDR3 here is CASSLKWAMNTEAFF. As DNA, the CDR3 is TGTGCCAGCAGCCTTAAATGGGCGATGAACACTGAAGCTTTCTTT. The variable domain in full, with the rest retrieved from reference TRBV7-2 and TRBJ1-1, is GAGVSQSPSNKVTEKGKDVELRCDPISGHTALYWYRQSLGQGLEFLIYFQGNSAPDKSGLPSDRFSAERTGGSVSTLTIQRTQQEDSAVYLCASSLKWAMNTEAFFGQGTRLTVV.

DNA of the CDR3: TGTGCCAGCAGCACAAGGACAGGCGGCTACACCTTC. This sequence encodes CASSTRTGGYTF. The chain uses TRBV7-6 and TRBJ1-2, with 7 positions matching TRBD1. Germline-derived CDR1 and CDR2 are SGHVS and FNYEAQ. The CDR3 totals 12 residues. V was pared by 5 bases and J by 8 bases, with 5 bases of the junction left unmatched.

The chain has TRBV2 and TRBJ2-3; the match to TRBD2 covers 11 bases. Germline V gene data show CDR1 as SNHLY and CDR2 as FYNNEI. The trim removed 2 bases at V and 4 bases at J, leaving 8 bases unmatched. The CDR3 consists of 17 residues. CDR3 sequence: CASSEIKGLAAPDTQYF. The DNA of the CDR3 is TGTGCCAGCAGTGAAATTAAGGGACTAGCGGCCCCAGATACGCAGTATTTT.